Below are 26 T cell receptor beta chains sequenced from a single sample in a study of cytomegalovirus exposure and HLA in healthy donors. The PCR contained 60 Vbeta and 13 Jbeta primers. Measured with immunoSEQ multiplex PCR; TCRdb has only the in-frame clones, and not every one. This sample yields approximately 130,000 clones, of which over 70% are seen a single time; 2.6% belongs to the top ten. Sequencing was done on a sample of PBMCs. The receptors come from a woman between 55 and 75 years old in good health and CMV-seropositive.

The rearrangement joins TRBV5-6 to TRBJ1-4; 9 bases agree with TRBD1. V shed 4 bases and J 12 bases; nucleotides not matched to a gene: 13. The germline V gene has CDR1 SGHDT and CDR2 YYEEEE. This CDR3 has 15 amino acids. In nucleotides, the CDR3 is TGTGCCAGCAGCACCCTCGGGACAGGGTGGGCAGAACTGTTTTTT. It codes for CASSTLGTGWAELFF.

CDR3 sequence reads: CASSKSRGQGANGYTF. The DNA for the CDR3 is TGTGCCAGCAGCAAATCGAGGGGACAGGGGGCGAATGGCTACACCTTC. The chain links TRBV21-1 to TRBJ1-2; the table's D call TRBD1 went unverified against the DNA. TRBV21-1 is a pseudogene. This CDR3 has 16 residues.

This chain joins TRBV12-5 and TRBJ1-1, with D possibly TRBD1 on 6 matching bases. Germline V gene sequence: CDR1 LGHNT, CDR2 FRNRAP. Trimming took 6 bases from V and 4 from J, leaving 9 bases between them. The length of the CDR3 is 12 residues. CDR3 residues: CASGRGLTEAFF. The CDR3 coding sequence is TGTGCTAGTGGGCGGGGGCTCACTGAAGCTTTCTTT.

This clone appeared a single time. The rearrangement joins TRBV11-3 to TRBJ2-3; tentatively, D is TRBD2 (5 bases). The germline gives CDR1 SGHNT, CDR2 YENEEA. With 4 bases removed from V and 6 bases from J, the gap between germline ends came to 11 bases. There are 13 residues in the CDR3. The CDR3 sequence is CASSSGPGDTQYF. The CDR3 DNA follows: TGTGCCAGCAGCTCCGGGCCGGGGGATACGCAGTATTTT.

V and J are TRBV6-5 and TRBJ1-1, with D unclear. This CDR3 region has 12 residues. CDR1 MNHEY and CDR2 SVGAGI come from the germline V gene. V lost 6 bases and J 1 base, leaving 6 bases between the germline ends. The CDR3 loop is CASSYQNTEAFF. DNA for the CDR3: TGTGCCAGCAGCTACCAGAACACTGAAGCTTTCTTT.

The gene calls are TRBV7-6 and TRBJ2-2, with 9 nucleotides matching TRBD2. Germline CDR1 and CDR2: SGHVS and FNYEAQ. Trimming at V came to 4 bases and at J to 3 bases, leaving 12 bases not matched to a gene. This CDR3 contains 18 residues. CDR3 coding DNA: TGTGCCAGCAGCTCAAACGGGCGGGTAGCGGGGGACACCGGGGAGCTGTTTTTT. Translated: CASSSNGRVAGDTGELFF.

The rearrangement links TRBV7-9 to TRBJ1-4; D is unclear. Trimming left V 11 bases short and J 5 bases short, with 9 bases between. The CDR3 runs to 11 residues. CDR1 is SEHNR, CDR2 FQNEAQ, per germline (reference sequence). The CDR3, as DNA: TGTGCCGGTACTGAGAATGAAAAACTGTTTTTT. The encoded protein is CAGTENEKLFF.

The gene calls are TRBV11-2 and TRBJ2-7; 8 nucleotides align to TRBD2. Germline V gives CDR1 SGHAT, CDR2 FQNNGV. The CDR3 covers 17 residues. V lost 0 bases and J lost 0; bases outside the gene matches: 7. The CDR3 is CASSLDLSGGASYEQYF. CDR3 nucleotides: TGTGCCAGCAGCTTAGATCTGAGCGGGGGCGCCTCCTACGAGCAGTACTTC.

J is TRBJ1-1 and V is TRBV6-5; D remains unclear. Per germline, CDR1 MNHEY and CDR2 SVGAGI. Trimming removed 7 bases at V and 1 base at J, with 4 bases between. CDR3 length: 11 amino acids. CDR3 residues: CASNKNTEAFF. The CDR3 DNA is TGTGCCAGCAACAAGAACACTGAAGCTTTCTTT.

This clone came up once. The rearrangement links TRBV27 to TRBJ2-3, with 7 positions matching TRBD1. The V and J ends lost 6 bases and 6 bases, in that order; junction bases with no gene match: 12. CDR1 MNHEY and CDR2 SMNVEV come from the germline V gene (reference sequence). The CDR3 length is 15 residues. The CDR3 reads CASSTNRDRVDTQYF. The DNA of the CDR3 is TGTGCCAGCAGCACGAACCGAGACAGGGTTGATACGCAGTATTTT.

A few counts support this clone. The V and J genes are TRBV6-6 and TRBJ2-7; 12 bases align to TRBD2. This CDR3 is 13 amino acids long. CDR1 is MNHNY and CDR2 is SVGAGI in the germline V gene (reference sequence). V lost 7 bases, J lost 7 bases, and 5 bases stayed unmatched. The CDR3, as DNA: TGTGCCAGCAACCTAGCGGGGGGGCAGGAGCAGTACTTC. Amino acid sequence: CASNLAGGQEQYF.

The rearrangement joins TRBV4-1 to TRBJ2-5; TRBD1 matches at 9 bases. Trimming cost V 1 base and J 4 bases; bases outside gene matches: 4. Germline V lookup: CDR1 MGHRA, CDR2 YSYEKL. This CDR3 has 15 residues. CDR3 loop: CASSQVTTGGETQYF. CDR3 DNA: TGCGCCAGCAGCCAAGTAACGACAGGGGGAGAGACCCAGTACTTC.

Worth noting for this clone: Germline and junction disagree at one end, which may indicate a read error. The chain uses TRBV7-7 and TRBJ1-5; weak D call: TRBD1 (6 bases). The CDR3 is 13 residues long. Per germline, CDR1 SSHAT and CDR2 FNYEAQ (reference sequence). This CDR3 reads CASSYDRSQPQHF. The CDR3, as DNA: TGTGCTAGCAGCTACGACAGGAGTCAGCCCCAGCATTTT.

J is TRBJ1-4 and V is TRBV5-1; TRBD1 matches 10 bases. The junction had 4 bases not matched to a gene; V was cut back by 0 bases and J by 8 bases. Germline assignment: CDR1 SGHRS and CDR2 YFSETQ. This CDR3 contains 15 residues. The CDR3: CASSLVDRGREKLFF. The CDR3 nucleotides read TGCGCCAGCAGCTTGGTAGACAGGGGGCGCGAAAAACTGTTTTTT.

The chain joins TRBV9 to TRBJ1-1; D ambiguous. The germline V gene encodes CDR1 SGDLS and CDR2 YYNGEE. The CDR3 is made up of 16 amino acids. With 3 bases removed from V and 4 bases from J, the gap between germline ends came to 19 bases. CDR3 sequence reads: CASSAAGYPLSTEAFF. In nucleotides, the CDR3 is TGTGCCAGCAGCGCTGCAGGATATCCCTTATCCACTGAAGCTTTCTTT.

This chain joins TRBV7-3 and TRBJ2-1, with 8 positions matching TRBD2. Germline V gives CDR1 SGHTA, CDR2 FQGTGA. The ends lost 3 bases at V and 5 bases at J; junction bases unmatched: 6. The CDR3 sequence is 15 residues long. Written as DNA, the CDR3 is TGTGCCAGCAGCTTCACCGGGGGGGCTAACAATGAGCAGTTCTTC. Translated, it gives CASSFTGGANNEQFF. Together with reference TRBV7-3 and TRBJ2-1, the CDR3 gives the full variable domain: GAGVSQTPSNKVTEKGKYVELRCDPISGHTALYWYRQSLGQGPEFLIYFQGTGAADDSGLPNDRFFAVRPEGSVSTLKIQRTERGDSAVYLCASSFTGGANNEQFFGPGTRLTVL.

This chain uses TRBV9 with TRBJ1-5; 7 nucleotides match TRBD1. Germline V gene data show CDR1 as SGDLS and CDR2 as YYNGEE. The CDR3 covers 14 residues. The J segment lost 5 bases and the V segment lost 4 bases, leaving 6 bases of the junction unmatched. The CDR3 region is CASSLGTDDQPQHF. In DNA, the CDR3 is TGTGCCAGCAGCTTAGGGACAGATGATCAGCCCCAGCATTTT.

In its sample, this clone was seen once. The V call is TRBV4-2, the J call TRBJ1-5, with D perhaps TRBD1 (5 bases). V gave up 4 bases and J gave up 1 base, with 17 bases separating them. Per the germline V gene, CDR1 is LGHNA and CDR2 is YNFKEQ. CDR3 length: 17 amino acids. The CDR3 DNA is TGTGCCAGCAGCCTCCAGGGCGCAGGGATGAGCAATCAGCCCCAGCATTTT. This translates into CASSLQGAGMSNQPQHF.

The chain joins TRBV2 to TRBJ1-6, with D possibly TRBD1 on 6 matching bases. This CDR3 has 18 amino acids. In germline, CDR1 is SNHLY, CDR2 FYNNEI. The V and J ends lost 6 bases and 7 bases respectively, with 25 bases between them. For the CDR3, the DNA is TGTGCCAGCAGCCAGTTCGGGCTGGAACAGGGTGGGAATTCACCCCTCCACTTT. The encoded protein is CASSQFGLEQGGNSPLHF.

V gene TRBV2 combines with J gene TRBJ1-1; D is possibly TRBD1 (5 bases). V was cut by 7 bases and J by 3 bases, with 12 bases left in between. Germline-derived CDR1 and CDR2 are SNHLY and FYNNEI. The CDR3 is 13 amino acids. CDR3 in DNA: TGTGCCAGCACTATGGTCAGGGACACTGAAGCTTTCTTT. Amino acid sequence: CASTMVRDTEAFF.

V usage is TRBV27 and J usage is TRBJ1-5; 7 nucleotides align to TRBD1. Trimming removed 4 bases from V and 6 bases from J; junction bases left unmatched: 3. CDR1 is MNHEY and CDR2 is SMNVEV in the germline V gene (reference sequence). This CDR3 has 13 residues. The CDR3 loop is CASSYAGGQPQHF. The CDR3 region has the DNA TGTGCCAGCAGTTATGCAGGGGGTCAGCCCCAGCATTTT.

This rearrangement joins TRBV7-3 to TRBJ2-2; D perhaps matches TRBD2 (6 bases). The CDR3 runs to 16 residues. CDR1 is SGHTA and CDR2 is FQGTGA in the germline V gene. The germline V and J ends were trimmed by 5 bases and 5 bases, with 18 bases remaining between them. CDR3 coding DNA: TGTGCCAGCAGCCCTTCAGGGACTGCAGGGACCGGGGAGCTGTTTTTT. It yields the protein CASSPSGTAGTGELFF.

Remarks on this clone: Other DNA sequences in the sample encode the same CDR3. The J gene is TRBJ1-2, the V gene TRBV6-5; D is uncertain. Germline CDR1 and CDR2: MNHEY and SVGAGI. V was shortened by 0 bases and J by 8 bases, with 16 bases between the two germline ends. There are 15 residues in the CDR3. CDR3 sequence reads: CASSYSKGSRRGYTF. In DNA form, the CDR3 reads TGTGCCAGCAGTTACTCGAAAGGCTCCCGCAGGGGCTACACCTTC.

This clone was seen only once. The V gene is TRBV2, the J gene TRBJ1-3; D unclear. Germline V gives CDR1 SNHLY, CDR2 FYNNEI. The CDR3 loop spans 13 amino acids. Trimming took 3 bases from V and 4 from J, leaving 7 bases between them. For the CDR3, the DNA is TGTGCCAGCAGTGACGAGGTCGGAAACACCATATATTTT. Encoded protein: CASSDEVGNTIYF.

The V and J genes are TRBV2 and TRBJ1-6; 7 bases align to TRBD1. This CDR3 contains 13 residues. After removal of 10 bases from V and 5 bases from J, the junction contained 5 bases not matched to a gene. From germline, CDR1 is SNHLY and CDR2 FYNNEI. The CDR3 loop is CATHRGNNSPLHF. In DNA form, the CDR3 reads TGTGCCACCCACAGGGGTAATAATTCACCCCTCCACTTT.

The rearrangement links TRBV4-1 to TRBJ2-4; D ambiguous. V lost 0 bases and J lost 0, with 12 bases in between. The CDR3 runs 17 residues. Germline V lookup: CDR1 MGHRA, CDR2 YSYEKL. The CDR3 is CASSQDPNSQAKNIQYF. Written as DNA, the CDR3 is TGCGCCAGCAGCCAAGATCCGAACAGTCAAGCCAAAAACATTCAGTACTTC.